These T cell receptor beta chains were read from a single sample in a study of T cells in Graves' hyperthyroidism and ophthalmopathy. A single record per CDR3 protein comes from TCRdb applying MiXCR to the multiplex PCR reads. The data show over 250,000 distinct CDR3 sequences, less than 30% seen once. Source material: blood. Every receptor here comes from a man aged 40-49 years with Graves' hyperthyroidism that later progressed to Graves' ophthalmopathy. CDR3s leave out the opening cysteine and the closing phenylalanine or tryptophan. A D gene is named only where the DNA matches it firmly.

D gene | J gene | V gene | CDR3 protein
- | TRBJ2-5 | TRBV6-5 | ASSYGPGGEETQY
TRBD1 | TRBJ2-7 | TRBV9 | ASSVAPRQGVYEQY
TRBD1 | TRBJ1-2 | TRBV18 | ASSPPGQIYGYT
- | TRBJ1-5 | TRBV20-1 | SARDPQGGGVYSNQPQH
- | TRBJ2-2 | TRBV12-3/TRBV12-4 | ASSLLPGANTGELF
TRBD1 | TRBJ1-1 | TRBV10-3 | AIRGQGTVGTEAF
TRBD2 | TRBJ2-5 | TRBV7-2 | ASSLSSGTAETQY
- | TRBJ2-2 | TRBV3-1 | ASSPLEGRTGELF
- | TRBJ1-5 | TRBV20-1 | SASNMGGTVQPQH
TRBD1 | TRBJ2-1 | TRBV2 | ASSEDRGNYNEQF
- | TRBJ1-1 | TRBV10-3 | AISAGQGREAF
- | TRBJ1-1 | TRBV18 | ASSPVRLQGGFNTEAF
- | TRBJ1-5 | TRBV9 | ASSDRVNGPQH
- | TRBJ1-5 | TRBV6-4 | ASSDPPRGVPGPQH
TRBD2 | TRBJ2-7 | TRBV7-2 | ASSLRVGAGAPYEQY
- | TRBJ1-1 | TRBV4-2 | ASSPSEGRNYVAEAF
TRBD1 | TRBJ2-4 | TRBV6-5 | ASSFDRAPKNIQY
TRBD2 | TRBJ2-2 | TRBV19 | ASRTSGTPGELF
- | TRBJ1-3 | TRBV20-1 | SADYRAGNTIY
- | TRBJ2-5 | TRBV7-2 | ASSFRVQETQY
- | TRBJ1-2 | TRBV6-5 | ASSYSGSPEGYT
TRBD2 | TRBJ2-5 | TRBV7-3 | EGQRGSQETQY
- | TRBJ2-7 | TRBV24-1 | ATSEVAGEQY
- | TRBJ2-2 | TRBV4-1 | ASKERTANTGELF
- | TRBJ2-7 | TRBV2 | ASSESSGLWQY
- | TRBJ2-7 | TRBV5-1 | ASSQGTLQYEQY
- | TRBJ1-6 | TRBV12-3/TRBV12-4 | ASNLGSAYSPLH
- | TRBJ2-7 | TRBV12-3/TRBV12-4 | ASSPETLGEQY
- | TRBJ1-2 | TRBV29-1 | SAGTGQLNYGYT
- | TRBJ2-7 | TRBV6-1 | ASSELWGKVYEQY
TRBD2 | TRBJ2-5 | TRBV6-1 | ASSPRAPGRETQY
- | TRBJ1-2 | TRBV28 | ASSSPTGDNLSWGYT
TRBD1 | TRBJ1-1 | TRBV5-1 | ASSWGGQGVTEAF
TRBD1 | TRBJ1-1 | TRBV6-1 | ASSEAQTGRLTF
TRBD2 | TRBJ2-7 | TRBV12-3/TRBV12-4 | ASSFVGLAAGEQY